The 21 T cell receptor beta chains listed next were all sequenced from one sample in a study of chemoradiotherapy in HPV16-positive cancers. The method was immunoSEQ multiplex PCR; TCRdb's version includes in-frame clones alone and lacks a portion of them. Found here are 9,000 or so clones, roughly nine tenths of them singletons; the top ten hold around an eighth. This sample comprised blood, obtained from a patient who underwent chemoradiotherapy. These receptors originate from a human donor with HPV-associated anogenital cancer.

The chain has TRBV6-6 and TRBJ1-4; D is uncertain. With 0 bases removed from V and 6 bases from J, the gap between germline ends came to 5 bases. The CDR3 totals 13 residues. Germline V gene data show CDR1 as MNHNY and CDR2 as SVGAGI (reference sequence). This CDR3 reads CASSYSRDEKLFF. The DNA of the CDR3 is TGTGCCAGCAGTTACTCCAGAGATGAAAAACTGTTTTTT.

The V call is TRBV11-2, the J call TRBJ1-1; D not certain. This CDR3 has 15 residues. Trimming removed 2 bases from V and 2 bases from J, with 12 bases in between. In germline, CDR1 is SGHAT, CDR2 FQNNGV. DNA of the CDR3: TGTGCCAGCAGCTTAAAGCCCACCGCTAACACTGAAGCTTTCTTT. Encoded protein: CASSLKPTANTEAFF.

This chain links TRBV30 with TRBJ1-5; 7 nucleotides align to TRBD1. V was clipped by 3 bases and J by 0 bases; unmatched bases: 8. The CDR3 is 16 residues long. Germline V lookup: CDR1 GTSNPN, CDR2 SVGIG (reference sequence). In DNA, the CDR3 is TGTGCCTGGAGCCGAGGGGGCAGCAATAGCAATCAGCCCCAGCATTTT. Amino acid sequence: CAWSRGGSNSNQPQHF.

The CDR3 region is CASSVDGTVNSPLHF. Written as DNA, the CDR3 is TGTGCCAGCAGCGTAGATGGGACAGTAAATTCACCCCTCCACTTT. V is TRBV9 and J is TRBJ1-6; 7 bases line up with TRBD1. The CDR3 is 15 amino acids. In germline, CDR1 is SGDLS, CDR2 YYNGEE. The J segment lost 7 bases and the V segment lost 0 bases, leaving 4 bases of the junction unmatched.

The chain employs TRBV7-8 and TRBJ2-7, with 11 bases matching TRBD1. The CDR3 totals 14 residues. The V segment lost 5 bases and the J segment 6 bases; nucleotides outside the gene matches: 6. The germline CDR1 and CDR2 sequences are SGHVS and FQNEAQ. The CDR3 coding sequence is TGTGCCAGCAGCACCGGACAGGGGGCCCGCGAGCAGTACGTC. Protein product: CASSTGQGAREQYV.

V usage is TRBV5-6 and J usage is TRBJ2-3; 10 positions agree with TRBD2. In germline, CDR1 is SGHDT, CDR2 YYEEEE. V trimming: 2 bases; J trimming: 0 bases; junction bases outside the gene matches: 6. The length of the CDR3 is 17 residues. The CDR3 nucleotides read TGTGCCAGCAGCTTTGAGCGGGGGGGTTCTAGCACAGATACGCAGTATTTT. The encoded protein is CASSFERGGSSTDTQYF. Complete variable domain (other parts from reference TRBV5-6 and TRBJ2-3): DAGVTQSPTHLIKTRGQQVTLRCSPKSGHDTVSWYQQALGQGPQFIFQYYEEEERQRGNFPDRFSGHQFPNYSSELNVNALLLGDSALYLCASSFERGGSSTDTQYFGPGTRLTVL.

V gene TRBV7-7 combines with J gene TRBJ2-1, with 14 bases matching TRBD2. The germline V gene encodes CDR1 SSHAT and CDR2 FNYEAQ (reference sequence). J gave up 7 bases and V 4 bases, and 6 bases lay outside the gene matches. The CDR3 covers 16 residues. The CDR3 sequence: CASSSGLAGGGNEQFF. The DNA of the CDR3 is TGTGCCAGCAGCTCCGGACTAGCGGGGGGAGGGAATGAGCAGTTCTTC. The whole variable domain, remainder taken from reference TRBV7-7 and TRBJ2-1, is GAGVSQSPRYKVTKRGQDVTLRCDPISSHATLYWYQQALGQGPEFLTYFNYEAQPDKSGLPSDRFSAERPEGSISTLTIQRTEQRDSAMYRCASSSGLAGGGNEQFFGPGTRLTVL.

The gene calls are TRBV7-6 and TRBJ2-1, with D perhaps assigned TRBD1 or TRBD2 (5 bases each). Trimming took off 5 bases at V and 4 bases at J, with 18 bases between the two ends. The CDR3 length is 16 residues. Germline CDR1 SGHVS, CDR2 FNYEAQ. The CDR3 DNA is TGTGCCAGCAGCACACCCCCGGGGCAGGGATACAATGAGCAGTTCTTC. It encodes CASSTPPGQGYNEQFF.

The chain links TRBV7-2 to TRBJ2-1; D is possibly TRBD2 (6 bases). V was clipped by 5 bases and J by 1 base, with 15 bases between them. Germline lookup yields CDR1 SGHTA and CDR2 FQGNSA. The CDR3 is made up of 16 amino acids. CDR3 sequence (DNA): TGTGCCAGCAGCCCGGCGCGGGGAGGATCCTACAATGAGCAGTTCTTC. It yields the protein CASSPARGGSYNEQFF.

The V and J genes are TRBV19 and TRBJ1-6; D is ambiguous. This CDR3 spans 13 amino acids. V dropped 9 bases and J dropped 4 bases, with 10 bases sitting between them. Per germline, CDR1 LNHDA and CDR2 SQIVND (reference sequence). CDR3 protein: CASGPRYNSPLHF. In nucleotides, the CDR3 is TGTGCCAGCGGCCCTCGTTATAATTCACCCCTCCACTTT.

The CDR3 DNA reads TGTGCCATCAGTGATGGAGCCTACACTGAAGCTTTCTTT. Translating it yields CAISDGAYTEAFF. The chain carries TRBV10-3 and TRBJ1-1; the D is unclear. Germline V gives CDR1 ENHRY, CDR2 SYGVKD. CDR3 length equals 13 residues. Trimming took 3 bases from V and 3 from J, leaving 8 bases between them.

This CDR3 reads CASSSAGGIQYF. Here the CDR3 DNA reads TGTGCCAGCAGCTCAGCTGGGGGAATCCAGTACTTC. The chain has TRBV5-5 and TRBJ2-5; D may correspond to TRBD1 or TRBD2 (5 bases each). Germline V CDR1 and CDR2: SGHKS, YYEKEE (reference sequence). The CDR3 loop spans 12 amino acids. V was cut by 3 bases and J by 10 bases, with 13 bases left in between.

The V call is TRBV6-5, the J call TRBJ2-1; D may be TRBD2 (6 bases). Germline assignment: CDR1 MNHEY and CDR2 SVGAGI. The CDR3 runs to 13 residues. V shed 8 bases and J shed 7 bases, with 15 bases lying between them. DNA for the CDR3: TGTGCCAGCTGGAGCGGGTATGGGAATGAGCAGTTCTTC. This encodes CASWSGYGNEQFF.

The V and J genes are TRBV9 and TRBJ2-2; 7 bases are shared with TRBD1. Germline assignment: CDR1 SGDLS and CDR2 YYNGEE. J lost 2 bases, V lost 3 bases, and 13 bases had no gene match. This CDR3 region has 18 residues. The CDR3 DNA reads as TGTGCCAGCAGCGCCGGACAGGCTGATTTTTTTAACACCGGGGAGCTGTTTTTT. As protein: CASSAGQADFFNTGELFF.

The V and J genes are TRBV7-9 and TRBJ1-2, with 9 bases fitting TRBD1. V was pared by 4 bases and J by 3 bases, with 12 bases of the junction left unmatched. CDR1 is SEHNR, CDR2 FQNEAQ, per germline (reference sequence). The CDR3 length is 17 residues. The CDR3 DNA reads TGTGCCAGCAGCTCCAGGGGCGGACAGGGGCCGGACTATGGCTACACCTTC. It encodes CASSSRGGQGPDYGYTF.

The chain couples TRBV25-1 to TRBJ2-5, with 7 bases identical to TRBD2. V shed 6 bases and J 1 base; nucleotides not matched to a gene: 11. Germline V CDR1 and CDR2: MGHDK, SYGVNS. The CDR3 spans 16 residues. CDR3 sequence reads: CASSTARRGVQETQYF. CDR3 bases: TGTGCCAGCAGCACAGCCCGTCGGGGGGTCCAAGAGACCCAGTACTTC.

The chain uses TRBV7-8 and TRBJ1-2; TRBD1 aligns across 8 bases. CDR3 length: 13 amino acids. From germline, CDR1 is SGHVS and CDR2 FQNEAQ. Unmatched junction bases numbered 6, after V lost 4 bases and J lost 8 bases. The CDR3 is CASSSTDREGYTF. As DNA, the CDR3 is TGTGCCAGCAGCTCTACGGACAGGGAAGGCTACACCTTC. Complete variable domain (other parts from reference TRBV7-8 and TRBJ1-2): GAGVSQSPRYKVAKRGQDVALRCDPISGHVSLFWYQQALGQGPEFLTYFQNEAQLDKSGLPSDRFFAERPEGSVSTLKIQRTQQEDSAVYLCASSSTDREGYTFGSGTRLTVV.

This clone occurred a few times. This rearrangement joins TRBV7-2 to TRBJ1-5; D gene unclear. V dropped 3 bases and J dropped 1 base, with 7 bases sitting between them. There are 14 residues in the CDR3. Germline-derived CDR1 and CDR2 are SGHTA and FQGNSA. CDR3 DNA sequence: TGTGCCAGCAGCTTGGACGACAGCAATCAGCCCCAGCATTTT. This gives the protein CASSLDDSNQPQHF.

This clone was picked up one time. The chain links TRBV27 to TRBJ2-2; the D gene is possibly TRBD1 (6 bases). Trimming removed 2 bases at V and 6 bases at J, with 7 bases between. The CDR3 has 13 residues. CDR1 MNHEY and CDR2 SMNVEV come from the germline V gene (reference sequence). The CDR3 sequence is CASSLKGAGELFF. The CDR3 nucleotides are TGTGCCAGCAGTTTAAAGGGGGCCGGGGAGCTGTTTTTT.

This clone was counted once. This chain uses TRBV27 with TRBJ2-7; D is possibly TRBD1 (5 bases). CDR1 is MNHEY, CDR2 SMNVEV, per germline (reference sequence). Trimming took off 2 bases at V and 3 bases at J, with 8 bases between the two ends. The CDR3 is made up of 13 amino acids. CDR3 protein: CASSLGHDYEQYF. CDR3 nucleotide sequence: TGTGCCAGCAGTTTAGGACACGACTACGAGCAGTACTTC.

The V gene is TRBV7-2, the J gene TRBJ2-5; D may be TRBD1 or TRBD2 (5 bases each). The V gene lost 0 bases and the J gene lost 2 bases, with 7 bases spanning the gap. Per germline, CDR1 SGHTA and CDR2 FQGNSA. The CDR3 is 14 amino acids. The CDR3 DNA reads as TGTGCCAGCAGCTTAGCGGGGGATCAAGAGACCCAGTACTTC. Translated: CASSLAGDQETQYF.